The clone carrying this T cell receptor beta chain was seen repeatedly, ten times or more. Its antigen is unidentified. A template switching step contributed a universal primer site, while unique molecular identifiers were present in the cDNA. TCRdb recomputed calls from the 5' RACE reads with MiXCR, one row per CDR3 protein. The repertoire holds 250,000 or so distinct CDR3 sequences, approximately 7% seen once, with 3.6% in the top ten. This sample is part of a study of identical twins. Germline CDR1 SGDLS, CDR2 YYNGEE. V was cut by 0 bases and J by 0 bases, with 8 bases left in between. This CDR3 has 15 residues. Study results and caveats: Alpha sequences that were out-of-frame and twin-shared showed an excess of low generation probability.

These data also formed part of another study, on yellow fever vaccine responses in identical twins. That work states: After vaccination, twins' T cell response reportedly seemed partly convergent, partly personalized.

Sequencing was performed on memory (CD45RO+) T cells sorted from blood. The chain links TRBV9 to TRBJ2-3; D possibly corresponds to TRBD2 (5 bases). This receptor was identified in a woman younger than 35 in good health. The CDR3 sequence: CASSVGGGSTDTQYF. CDR3 coding DNA: TGTGCCAGCAGCGTAGGAGGAGGTAGCACAGATACGCAGTATTTT.